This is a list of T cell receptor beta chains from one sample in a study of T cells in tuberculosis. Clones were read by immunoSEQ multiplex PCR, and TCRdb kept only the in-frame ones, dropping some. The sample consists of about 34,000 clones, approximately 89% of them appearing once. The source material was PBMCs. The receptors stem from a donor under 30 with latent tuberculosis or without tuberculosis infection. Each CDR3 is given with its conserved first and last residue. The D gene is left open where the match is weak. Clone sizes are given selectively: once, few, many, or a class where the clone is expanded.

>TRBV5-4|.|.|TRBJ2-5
CASSLSSVLGTETQYF
TGTGCCAGCAGCCTTTCTAGCGTTTTAGGGACAGAGACCCAGTACTTC
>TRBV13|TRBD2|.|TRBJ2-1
CASSSPSSGPYNEQFF
TGTGCCAGCAGCTCACCTTCTAGCGGACCCTACAATGAGCAGTTCTTC
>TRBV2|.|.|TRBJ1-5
CASSEETGLAQPQHF
TGTGCCAGCAGTGAAGAGACAGGTTTAGCCCAGCCCCAGCATTTT
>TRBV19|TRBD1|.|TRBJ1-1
CASSRRGLTEAFF
TGTGCCAGTAGTCGCAGGGGGCTCACTGAAGCTTTCTTT
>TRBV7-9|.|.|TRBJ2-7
CASNQQLDKFYEQYF
TGTGCCAGCAACCAACAGTTGGATAAGTTCTACGAGCAGTACTTC
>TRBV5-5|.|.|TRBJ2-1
CASSFGRSAYNEQFF
TGTGCCAGCAGCTTCGGGAGATCAGCCTACAATGAGCAGTTCTTC
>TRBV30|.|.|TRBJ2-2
CAWKFWGLGGELFF
TGTGCCTGGAAATTTTGGGGGCTCGGCGGGGAGCTGTTTTTT
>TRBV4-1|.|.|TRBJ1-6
CASSQHRLSGYPFYNSPLHF
TGCGCCAGCAGCCAACACCGGCTATCGGGGTATCCCTTTTATAATTCACCCCTCCACTTT
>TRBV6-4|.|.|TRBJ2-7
CASSVAPEAEQYF
TGTGCCAGCAGTGTAGCGCCGGAGGCCGAGCAGTACTTC
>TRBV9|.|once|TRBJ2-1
CASSVDYRLFYNEQFF
TGTGCCAGCAGCGTAGATTATCGACTCTTCTACAATGAGCAGTTCTTC
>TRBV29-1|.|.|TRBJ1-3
CSAEGGSGNTIYF
TGCAGCGCTGAGGGGGGGTCTGGAAACACCATATATTTT
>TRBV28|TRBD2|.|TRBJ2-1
CASSSYGGPGGLNSYNEQFF
TGTGCCAGCAGTTCTTATGGGGGCCCGGGGGGGCTTAACTCCTACAATGAGCAGTTCTTC
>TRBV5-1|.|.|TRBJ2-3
CASSRDIGVDTQYF
TGCGCCAGCAGCCGGGACATAGGGGTCGATACGCAGTATTTT
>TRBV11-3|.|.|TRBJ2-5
CASSFQRGQETQYF
TGTGCCAGCAGCTTTCAACGAGGACAAGAGACCCAGTACTTC
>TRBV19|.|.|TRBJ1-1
CASSINVAGGTEAFF
TGTGCCAGTAGTATAAACGTGGCCGGGGGCACTGAAGCTTTCTTT
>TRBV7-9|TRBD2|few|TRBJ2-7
CASSLNRGEREYSYEQYF
TGTGCCAGCAGCTTAAACAGAGGCGAGCGGGAGTACTCCTACGAGCAGTACTTC
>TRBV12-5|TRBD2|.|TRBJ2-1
CASGLTTGGSDYNEQFF
TGTGCTAGTGGTTTGACAACGGGGGGGTCTGACTATAATGAGCAGTTCTTC
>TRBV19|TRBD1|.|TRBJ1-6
CASSRQGMNSPLHF
TGTGCCAGTAGTAGACAGGGGATGAATTCACCCCTCCACTTT
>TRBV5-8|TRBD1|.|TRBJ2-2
CASSEDRGPTGELFF
TGTGCCAGCAGCGAGGACAGGGGGCCCACCGGGGAGCTGTTTTTT
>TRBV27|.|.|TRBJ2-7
CASSLYSPAGSSYEQYF
TGTGCCAGCAGTTTATATTCCCCCGCAGGCAGCTCCTACGAGCAGTACTTC
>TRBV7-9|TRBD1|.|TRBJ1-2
CASSSGTALSLMGYTF
TGTGCCAGCAGCTCCGGGACAGCCCTCTCCCTCATGGGCTACACCTTC
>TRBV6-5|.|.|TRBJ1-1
CASSLGGLNTEAFF
TGTGCCAGCAGTTTAGGAGGTTTGAACACTGAAGCTTTCTTT